This T cell receptor beta chain was observed in a study of T cells expressing NK-cell markers. About the research overall: The study drew TCR beta repertoires from sorted CD3+CD56+NKG2C+, CD3+CD56+NKG2C- and CD3+CD56-NKG2C+ T cells. The eight sequenced donors comprised seven who were HCMV-seropositive and one who was seronegative. General study findings and limits: Six donors carried dominant NKG2C+ clonotypes that made up roughly 1.0-7.5% of their CD8+ T cells.

The CDR3 loop spans 13 amino acids. Making the TCR beta cDNA relied on 5'RACE template switching with UMIs. From its re-call of the 5' RACE reads, TCRdb lists each CDR3 protein once, without DNA. The sample has around 470,000 distinct CDR3 sequences. A word on this clonotype: As yet, its antigen is unknown.

This sequence was found in a woman in her 50s in good health. The sample was blood T cells: a sorted CD56 or NKG2C T cell subset, CD4+ or CD8+ T cells, or bulk PBMC T cells (not recorded which). The V call is TRBV12-3 or TRBV12-4, the J call TRBJ1-4. CDR3 sequence: CASSLAGTEKLFF.